Listed here are 9 T cell receptor beta chains from one sample, sequenced in a study of blood T cell repertoires in COVID-19. This table comes from immunoSEQ multiplex PCR, and its TCRdb copy is limited to in-frame clones, with some not included. The sample lists under 150,000 clones, 85% occurring once. Specimen: peripheral blood. These receptor sequences come from a woman in her thirties or forties with active or convalescent COVID-19.

The chain is built from TRBV5-1 and TRBJ1-6; tentatively, D is TRBD1 (6 bases). Trimming left V 0 bases short and J 3 bases short, with 7 bases between. The CDR3 has 15 residues. CDR1 is SGHRS and CDR2 is YFSETQ in the germline V gene. This CDR3 reads CASSLGTVYNSPLHF. The CDR3 DNA reads as TGCGCCAGCAGCTTGGGGACAGTCTATAATTCACCCCTCCACTTT.

This rearrangement joins TRBV10-2 to TRBJ1-5; D is uncertain. Trimming took 1 base from V and 8 from J, leaving 15 bases between them. Germline loops: CDR1 WSHSY, CDR2 SAAADI. This CDR3 is 15 amino acids long. The CDR3 is CASSELSRLREPQHF. The CDR3 nucleotides read TGCGCCAGCAGTGAGTTAAGTCGGCTTCGGGAGCCCCAGCATTTT.

V usage is TRBV6-6 and J usage is TRBJ1-1; no firm D call. The CDR3 consists of 14 residues. Looked up from germline, CDR1 is MNHNY and CDR2 is SVGAGI (reference sequence). V shed 2 bases and J shed 0 bases, with 7 bases lying between them. The CDR3 DNA sequence: TGTGCCAGCAGTTACCCAGAAGTGAACACTGAAGCTTTCTTT. It is translated as CASSYPEVNTEAFF.

The gene calls are TRBV5-1 and TRBJ1-2, with 8 positions matching TRBD1. J was trimmed by 1 base and V by 2 bases; bases with no gene match: 4. CDR1 is SGHRS, CDR2 YFSETQ, per germline. The CDR3 sequence is 15 residues long. The CDR3 region is CASSLQGVLNYGYTF. CDR3 DNA sequence: TGCGCCAGCAGCTTACAGGGGGTTCTTAACTATGGCTACACCTTC.

The table lists this clone with a few counts. V usage is TRBV30 and J usage is TRBJ1-1; the D is unclear. Trimming removed 2 bases at V and 0 bases at J, with 10 bases between. The CDR3 contains 14 residues. The germline CDR1 and CDR2 sequences are GTSNPN and SVGIG (reference sequence). The CDR3 nucleotides are TGTGCCTGGAGTCGGCAGGCCCTGAACACTGAAGCTTTCTTT. Translating gives CAWSRQALNTEAFF.

Comments on this clone: This CDR3 is also generated by other DNA sequences in the sample. The chain carries TRBV7-6 and TRBJ1-4; D perhaps matches TRBD1 (5 bases). V was clipped by 5 bases and J by 7 bases, with 14 bases between them. Germline V CDR1 and CDR2: SGHVS, FNYEAQ. The CDR3 loop spans 14 amino acids. This CDR3 reads CASSQGQGGEKLFF. CDR3 coding DNA: TGTGCCAGCAGCCAGGGTCAGGGTGGTGAAAAACTGTTTTTT.

CDR3 sequence (DNA): TGTGCCAGCAGCTTGGAGGCGGGGACCATATATTTT. Its protein is CASSLEAGTIYF. The genes are TRBV5-4 and TRBJ1-3; D gene unclear. Germline V gene data show CDR1 as SGHNT and CDR2 as YYREEE (reference sequence). The CDR3 loop spans 12 amino acids. Between the trimmed V and J ends, which lost 0 bases and 10 bases, there was a span of 8 bases.

The chain recombines TRBV29-1 with TRBJ1-2; 8 bases are shared with TRBD1. The CDR3 has 12 residues. Germline V gene sequence: CDR1 SQVTM, CDR2 ANQGSEA. Trimming at V came to 6 bases and at J to 8 bases, leaving 8 bases not matched to a gene. The CDR3: CSVGQGSRGYTF. Here the CDR3 DNA reads TGCAGCGTAGGACAGGGCAGTCGGGGCTACACCTTC. The whole variable domain, filled in from reference TRBV29-1 and TRBJ1-2, reads SAVISQKPSRDICQRGTSLTIQCQVDSQVTMMFWYRQQPGQSLTLIATANQGSEATYESGFVIDKFPISRPNLTFSTLTVSNMSPEDSSIYLCSVGQGSRGYTFGSGTRLTVV.

V gene TRBV5-4 combines with J gene TRBJ1-1; 11 bases fit TRBD1. Germline assignment: CDR1 SGHNT and CDR2 YYREEE (reference sequence). This CDR3 is 15 amino acids long. Germline trimming cut 2 bases from V and 3 bases from J; bases unmatched to any gene: 3. The CDR3 DNA is TGTGCCAGCAGCTTCGGGGGACAGGGGGACACTGAAGCTTTCTTT. Translation: CASSFGGQGDTEAFF. Complete variable domain (other parts from reference TRBV5-4 and TRBJ1-1): ETGVTQSPTHLIKTRGQQVTLRCSSQSGHNTVSWYQQALGQGPQFIFQYYREEENGRGNFPPRFSGLQFPNYSSELNVNALELDDSALYLCASSFGGQGDTEAFFGQGTRLTVV.